These 18 T cell receptor beta chains were all obtained from the same sample, sequenced in a study of technical replicates of blood from a handful of donors. Data came from immunoSEQ multiplex PCR; TCRdb stores just in-frame clones and leaves some out. Counted here are some 78,000 clones, 90% to 95% occurring once; the ten biggest clones make up 0.35% to 0.45%. The specimen was T cells isolated from PBMCs. The receptors shown here come from a human donor in good health.

The CDR3 spells CASSYGLSTETQYF. The CDR3 DNA reads TGTGCCAGCAGCTATGGCCTTTCCACGGAGACCCAGTACTTC. The chain employs TRBV5-4 and TRBJ2-5; no firm D call. V was cut by 3 bases and J by 5 bases, with 14 bases left in between. CDR1 SGHNT and CDR2 YYREEE come from the germline V gene (reference sequence). The CDR3 contains 14 residues.

V usage is TRBV7-3 and J usage is TRBJ2-7, with D unclear. The CDR3 has 13 amino acids. Germline lookup yields CDR1 SGHTA and CDR2 FQGTGA. V was cut by 0 bases and J by 5 bases, with 8 bases left in between. The CDR3: CASSLTPQDEQYF. The CDR3 coding sequence is TGTGCCAGCAGCTTAACCCCCCAGGACGAGCAGTACTTC.

The J gene is TRBJ2-7, the V gene TRBV7-2, with D unclear. CDR1 is SGHTA and CDR2 is FQGNSA in the germline V gene. Trimming took 5 bases from V and 4 from J, leaving 12 bases between them. The CDR3 totals 13 residues. CDR3 bases: TGTGCCAGCAGCAAAACTGAGTTATACGAGCAGTACTTC. Protein product: CASSKTELYEQYF.

The chain combines TRBV4-1 with TRBJ1-5; D perhaps matches TRBD1 (6 bases). Germline V gene lookup returns CDR1 MGHRA and CDR2 YSYEKL. This CDR3 contains 15 residues. V dropped 5 bases and J dropped 0 bases, with 11 bases sitting between them. CDR3 sequence reads: CASSKGVNSNQPQHF. In DNA, the CDR3 is TGCGCCAGCAGCAAGGGGGTCAATAGCAATCAGCCCCAGCATTTT.

The CDR3 coding sequence is TGTGCCAGCACGCCTTGGACAGGCACTTGGGATGAGCAGTTCTTC. Protein sequence: CASTPWTGTWDEQFF. The chain employs TRBV27 and TRBJ2-1; 7 bases are shared with TRBD1. This CDR3 has 15 residues. J was trimmed by 8 bases and V by 7 bases; bases with no gene match: 14. CDR1 is MNHEY, CDR2 SMNVEV, per germline (reference sequence).

This clone turned up a few times. The rearrangement links TRBV19 to TRBJ2-2; 7 bases agree with TRBD2. In germline, CDR1 is LNHDA, CDR2 SQIVND (reference sequence). The ends lost 7 bases at V and 2 bases at J; junction bases unmatched: 7. This CDR3 is built from 15 residues. The CDR3 bases are TGTGCCAGTACCTCTCCGGGACTAAACACCGGGGAGCTGTTTTTT. Protein: CASTSPGLNTGELFF.

The DNA for the CDR3 is TGCAGCGTTGGGGACAGAGCTGGAAACACCATATATTTT. Amino acid sequence: CSVGDRAGNTIYF. This sequence joins TRBV29-1 and TRBJ1-3; 7 nucleotides agree with TRBD1. The J segment lost 2 bases and the V segment lost 4 bases, leaving 2 bases of the junction unmatched. This CDR3 region has 13 residues. Germline CDR1 SQVTM, CDR2 ANQGSEA.

The chain uses TRBV15 and TRBJ1-2; 9 bases are shared with TRBD1. Germline V lookup: CDR1 LNHNV, CDR2 YYDKDF (reference sequence). The CDR3 covers 14 residues. Trimming removed 5 bases from V and 4 bases from J; junction bases left unmatched: 5. The CDR3 DNA reads TGTGCCACCAGCTGGACAGGGGTGGGCTATGGCTACACCTTC. As protein: CATSWTGVGYGYTF.

The CDR3: CASSGSTGDTEAFF. In DNA form, the CDR3 reads TGTGCCAGCTCAGGATCCACAGGGGACACTGAAGCTTTCTTT. The chain links TRBV18 to TRBJ1-1; 7 bases map to TRBD1. The CDR3 covers 14 residues. Trimming cost V 5 bases and J 3 bases; bases outside gene matches: 6. Per the germline V gene, CDR1 is KGHSH and CDR2 is LQKENI.

The genes are TRBV7-6 and TRBJ2-1; possible D gene TRBD1, 6 bases. The germline V gene encodes CDR1 SGHVS and CDR2 FNYEAQ. Trimming left V 6 bases short and J 5 bases short, with 11 bases between. The CDR3 consists of 13 residues. The CDR3: CASRINRDNEQFF. CDR3 DNA sequence: TGTGCCAGCAGGATAAACAGGGACAATGAGCAGTTCTTC.

This chain connects TRBV13 to TRBJ2-7; TRBD1 is a possible D gene (5 bases). The germline V and J ends were trimmed by 4 bases and 3 bases, with 16 bases remaining between them. Germline V gene data show CDR1 as PRHDT and CDR2 as FYEKMQ (reference sequence). CDR3 length equals 15 residues. The CDR3 region has the DNA TGTGCCAGCAGCTCCAGGGAATTCGGGCTCTACGAGCAGTACTTC. It codes for CASSSREFGLYEQYF.

J is TRBJ2-1 and V is TRBV11-3; possibly TRBD2 for D (6 bases). The V gene lost 1 base and the J gene lost 9 bases, with 16 bases spanning the gap. This CDR3 spans 15 amino acids. From germline, CDR1 is SGHNT and CDR2 YENEEA. CDR3 nucleotides: TGTGCCAGCAGCTTAGGCGGGGCTGGGGCGGGTGAGCAGTTCTTC. Its translation is CASSLGGAGAGEQFF.

The chain is built from TRBV10-3 and TRBJ2-7; TRBD1 is a possible D gene (5 bases). Germline-derived CDR1 and CDR2 are ENHRY and SYGVKD. V lost 4 bases to trimming and J lost 7 bases, with 17 bases between them. This CDR3 is 14 amino acids long. The CDR3 region is CAISVGTGQGEQYF. CDR3 nucleotide sequence: TGTGCCATCAGTGTGGGCACAGGTCAAGGTGAGCAGTACTTC.

The chain is built from TRBV27 and TRBJ2-7, with TRBD2 as a possible D gene (6 bases). The V gene lost 4 bases and the J gene lost 2 bases, with 15 bases spanning the gap. Germline CDR1 is MNHEY and CDR2 is SMNVEV (reference sequence). The CDR3 is 15 residues long. The CDR3 DNA reads as TGTGCCAGCAGTTACCGGCGGGAATATCCCTACGAGCAGTACTTC. Its translation is CASSYRREYPYEQYF.

V and J are TRBV9 and TRBJ2-7; 11 bases are shared with TRBD2. V was clipped by 0 bases and J by 3 bases; unmatched bases: 5. CDR3 size: 16 residues. Germline lookup yields CDR1 SGDLS and CDR2 YYNGEE. This CDR3 reads CASSVEKTSGIYEQYF. CDR3 nucleotide sequence: TGTGCCAGCAGCGTAGAGAAGACTAGCGGGATCTACGAGCAGTACTTC.

The rearrangement joins TRBV19 to TRBJ1-1; D might be TRBD1 (6 bases). The CDR3 runs to 14 residues. V was trimmed by 9 bases and J by 1 base, leaving 15 bases between them. Per the germline V gene, CDR1 is LNHDA and CDR2 is SQIVND (reference sequence). CDR3 DNA: TGTGCCAGCCTGAACAGGGTTTCGAACACTGAAGCTTTCTTT. Translating gives CASLNRVSNTEAFF.

The chain couples TRBV5-1 to TRBJ2-7; TRBD1 is a possible D gene (6 bases). Germline CDR1 SGHRS, CDR2 YFSETQ. The CDR3 has 15 amino acids. Deletions cut 5 bases from V and 0 bases from J, with 15 bases between. CDR3 sequence: CASSSTTGSSYEQYF. The CDR3 nucleotides read TGCGCCAGCAGTTCGACTACAGGGAGCTCCTACGAGCAGTACTTC.

This sequence joins TRBV19 and TRBJ2-1, with 11 nucleotides matching TRBD1. V lost 6 bases and J lost 7; bases outside the gene matches: 2. The CDR3 contains 13 residues. Germline CDR1 and CDR2: LNHDA and SQIVND (reference sequence). In nucleotides, the CDR3 is TGTGCCAGTAGGGGGGACAGGGGGAATGAGCAGTTCTTC. This codes for CASRGDRGNEQFF. Based on the CDR3 plus reference TRBV19 and TRBJ2-1, the full variable domain is DGGITQSPKYLFRKEGQNVTLSCEQNLNHDAMYWYRQDPGQGLRLIYYSQIVNDFQKGDIAEGYSVSREKKESFPLTVTSAQKNPTAFYLCASRGDRGNEQFFGPGTRLTVL.